The 27 T cell receptor beta chains below come from one sample, sequenced in a study of graft-versus-host responses after intestinal transplantation. Intraepithelial lymphocytes and lamina propria lymphocytes were released through processing of graft tissue. Assay used: immunoSEQ multiplex PCR; TCRdb lists only in-frame clones, some missing. The sample lists 9,000 to 13,000 clones, roughly three quarters seen once, with about a tenth in the top ten. The sample was ileum tissue, taken 23 days after intestinal transplant. The receptors stem from a human patient who received an intestinal transplant, so some T cells may come from the graft donor.

The chain recombines TRBV5-1 with TRBJ1-1, with D hard to call. The CDR3 length is 14 residues. Germline V lookup: CDR1 SGHRS, CDR2 YFSETQ. V was pared by 4 bases and J by 5 bases, with 15 bases between. Here the CDR3 reads CASSGKNRPTEAFF. The CDR3 DNA reads TGCGCCAGCAGCGGAAAAAACAGACCAACTGAAGCTTTCTTT.

The chain couples TRBV10-3 to TRBJ2-7; 10 nucleotides agree with TRBD2. From germline, CDR1 is ENHRY and CDR2 SYGVKD. The CDR3 covers 14 residues. With 7 bases clipped from V and 0 bases from J, the junction kept 3 bases outside the gene matches. Written as DNA, the CDR3 is TGTGCCATCAATAGCGGGAGGAGCTCCTACGAGCAGTACTTC. This translates into CAINSGRSSYEQYF.

The chain uses TRBV4-1 and TRBJ2-7; the match to TRBD1 covers 10 bases. The CDR3 loop spans 15 amino acids. The junction had 7 bases not matched to a gene; V was cut back by 4 bases and J by 4 bases. Germline V gives CDR1 MGHRA, CDR2 YSYEKL. CDR3 in amino acids: CASSPGTGAFYEQYF. Written as DNA, the CDR3 is TGCGCCAGCAGCCCCGGGACAGGGGCCTTTTACGAGCAGTACTTC.

This chain links TRBV9 with TRBJ2-2; D perhaps matches TRBD2 (6 bases). Germline V gene lookup returns CDR1 SGDLS and CDR2 YYNGEE. V was pared by 1 base and J by 4 bases, with 14 bases between. The CDR3 length is 16 residues. Here the CDR3 DNA reads TGTGCCAGCAGCGTATGGAGGGAGAGACCCACCGGGGAGCTGTTTTTT. This gives the protein CASSVWRERPTGELFF.

A single count supports this clone. The chain has TRBV6-5 and TRBJ2-2; D not certain. CDR1 is MNHEY, CDR2 SVGAGI, per germline. V lost 8 bases and J lost 1, with 8 bases in between. The CDR3 is 13 amino acids. For the CDR3, the DNA is TGTGCCAGCTCAACCAGGAACACCGGGGAGCTGTTTTTT. It specifies CASSTRNTGELFF.

The chain uses TRBV6-1 and TRBJ2-7; the D gene is possibly TRBD1 (6 bases). CDR3 length: 14 amino acids. The V gene lost 6 bases and the J gene lost 6 bases, with 18 bases spanning the gap. Germline CDR1 MNHNS, CDR2 SASEGT. The CDR3, as DNA: TGTGCCAGCAGCTCAAGGACAGCGGTAGTCGAGCAGTACTTC. It specifies CASSSRTAVVEQYF.

This clone was picked up a small number of times. The V gene is TRBV27, the J gene TRBJ2-1; a possible D gene is TRBD1 (5 bases). The V and J ends lost 8 bases and 0 bases respectively, with 11 bases between them. Germline V gives CDR1 MNHEY, CDR2 SMNVEV (reference sequence). The length of the CDR3 is 14 residues. CDR3 bases: TGTGCCAGCTCACAGGCGGCCTCCTACAATGAGCAGTTCTTC. Translation: CASSQAASYNEQFF.

The chain uses TRBV7-9 and TRBJ2-3; a weak D match, TRBD1 (6 bases). The length of the CDR3 is 16 residues. Trimming shortened V by 5 bases and J by 2 bases, and 17 bases separated the two germline ends. In germline, CDR1 is SEHNR, CDR2 FQNEAQ (reference sequence). The CDR3 here is CASSVPQGPSTDTQYF. The CDR3 coding sequence is TGTGCCAGCAGCGTCCCCCAGGGGCCATCCACAGATACGCAGTATTTT. Looking up the rest from reference TRBV7-9 and TRBJ2-3 gives the full variable domain: DTGVSQNPRHKITKRGQNVTFRCDPISEHNRLYWYRQTLGQGPEFLTYFQNEAQLEKSRLLSDRFSAERPKGSFSTLEIQRTEQGDSAMYLCASSVPQGPSTDTQYFGPGTRLTVL.

This clone has just one count. The V gene is TRBV5-4, the J gene TRBJ2-3; 7 bases agree with TRBD2. Germline V lookup: CDR1 SGHNT, CDR2 YYREEE (reference sequence). The CDR3 is 16 residues long. V lost 0 bases to trimming and J lost 7 bases; unmatched junction nucleotides: 11. CDR3 amino acids: CASSLAPSGDFNTQYF. CDR3 DNA: TGTGCCAGCAGCTTGGCCCCTAGCGGAGATTTCAATACGCAGTATTTT.

This clone appeared a few times. The rearrangement joins TRBV7-2 to TRBJ1-6, with unresolved D. V gave up 0 bases and J gave up 7 bases, with 4 bases separating them. The germline CDR1 and CDR2 sequences are SGHTA and FQGNSA. CDR3 length: 13 amino acids. CDR3 sequence reads: CASSLAENSPLHF. The CDR3 bases are TGTGCCAGCAGCTTAGCAGAGAATTCACCCCTCCACTTT.

This sequence joins TRBV5-7 and TRBJ1-1, with D perhaps matching TRBD1 (6 bases). TRBV5-7 is treated as an ORF (open reading frame) with a function not yet certain. Between the trimmed V and J ends, which lost 4 bases and 4 bases, there was a span of 11 bases. The CDR3 sequence is 13 residues long. In nucleotides, the CDR3 is TGTGCCAGCAGCCCAACAGGGTTCACTGAAGCTTTCTTT. It yields the protein CASSPTGFTEAFF.

V is TRBV27 and J is TRBJ2-7; D may be TRBD1 or TRBD2 (6 bases each). The CDR3 spans 14 residues. V was cut by 4 bases and J by 2 bases, with 12 bases left in between. Germline CDR1 is MNHEY and CDR2 is SMNVEV (reference sequence). CDR3: CASSSGDKPYEQYF. CDR3 nucleotides: TGTGCCAGCAGTTCGGGGGACAAGCCCTACGAGCAGTACTTC.

The rearrangement uses TRBV23-1 and TRBJ1-5, with 9 bases identical to TRBD1. TRBV23-1 is an ORF, with its function uncertain. The CDR3 is made up of 19 amino acids. J lost 1 base, V lost 3 bases, and 13 bases had no gene match. CDR3 nucleotide sequence: TGCGCCAGCAGTCATAGAGTAGAGAGACAGGGGGTAAGCAATCAGCCCCAGCATTTT. Protein sequence: CASSHRVERQGVSNQPQHF.

V is TRBV9 and J is TRBJ2-7; no firm D call. This CDR3 region has 14 residues. The germline V gene encodes CDR1 SGDLS and CDR2 YYNGEE. V lost 0 bases and J 2 bases, leaving 9 bases between the germline ends. CDR3 in DNA: TGTGCCAGCAGCGTAGAGCCAACTCCCTACGAGCAGTACTTC. Translating gives CASSVEPTPYEQYF.

With regard to this clone: With a much larger clone just one base away, this may be a read error. The same CDR3 can be traced to other DNA sequences in this sample. The chain links TRBV9 to TRBJ1-1, with D tentatively TRBD1 (6 bases). Germline V gene lookup returns CDR1 SGDLS and CDR2 YYNGEE. This CDR3 comprises 15 residues. As DNA, the CDR3 is TGCGCCAGCAGCCCTCGAGGGGGGGGGAACACTGAAGCTTTCTTT. As protein: CASSPRGGGNTEAFF.

The gene calls are TRBV27 and TRBJ1-2, with D tentatively TRBD1 (6 bases). V lost 3 bases to trimming and J lost 4 bases, with 6 bases between them. The CDR3 length is 12 residues. Per germline, CDR1 MNHEY and CDR2 SMNVEV (reference sequence). CDR3 sequence reads: CASSFRGYGYTF. CDR3 DNA sequence: TGTGCCAGCAGTTTCAGGGGCTATGGCTACACCTTC.

J is TRBJ2-1 and V is TRBV10-1; TRBD1 agrees at 10 bases. The CDR3 is 17 residues long. J was trimmed by 5 bases and V by 0 bases; bases with no gene match: 7. Germline-derived CDR1 and CDR2 are WNHNN and SYGVQD (reference sequence). CDR3 amino acids: CASSESVGQGTDNEQFF. The CDR3 nucleotides read TGCGCCAGCAGTGAGTCAGTGGGACAGGGGACCGACAATGAGCAGTTCTTC.

V and J are TRBV2 and TRBJ2-3, with D hard to call. CDR1 and CDR2 (germline): SNHLY, FYNNEI. V shed 5 bases and J shed 0 bases, with 12 bases lying between them. The CDR3 spans 15 residues. The CDR3 is CASSSRAPSTDTQYF. The DNA for the CDR3 is TGTGCCAGCAGTTCCCGGGCCCCTAGCACAGATACGCAGTATTTT.

This clone has more than one count but fewer than ten. The V gene is TRBV27, the J gene TRBJ2-3, with 10 bases lining up with TRBD1. V shed 2 bases, J shed 4 bases, and the junction held 6 bases outside the gene matches. Germline values: CDR1 MNHEY, CDR2 SMNVEV (reference sequence). This CDR3 has 16 residues. In DNA, the CDR3 is TGTGCCAGCAGTTTAGGGACAGGGGTCCTCGCAGATACGCAGTATTTT. This gives the protein CASSLGTGVLADTQYF.

The chain has TRBV7-9 and TRBJ2-1; D unclear. Germline lookup yields CDR1 SEHNR and CDR2 FQNEAQ (reference sequence). This CDR3 has 12 amino acids. V was trimmed by 3 bases and J by 10 bases, leaving 10 bases between them. The CDR3, as DNA: TGTGCCAGCAGCTTCTACGTCCCAGAGCAGTTCTTC. Encoded protein: CASSFYVPEQFF.

The chain carries TRBV27 and TRBJ2-7; 10 bases agree with TRBD2. The V gene end was trimmed by 5 bases and the J gene end by 6 bases; junction bases not matched to a gene: 10. The V gene's germline CDR1 is MNHEY and CDR2 SMNVEV (reference sequence). The CDR3 extends over 15 amino acids. The CDR3 spells CASSLVGGLAVEQYF. The CDR3 region has the DNA TGTGCCAGCAGTCTCGTGGGTGGACTAGCGGTCGAGCAGTACTTC.

This clone appeared once. The DNA for the CDR3 is TGTGCCACCAGCAGAGGGATTTGGGGCTGGGCCGAATATCTCGGGAACACTGAAGCTTTCTTT. Its protein product is CATSRGIWGWAEYLGNTEAFF. This rearrangement joins TRBV15 to TRBJ1-1, with a weak D call TRBD1 (5 bases). V was trimmed by 1 base and J by 1 base, leaving 28 bases between them. The germline CDR1 and CDR2 sequences are LNHNV and YYDKDF (reference sequence). This CDR3 comprises 21 residues. The variable domain in full, completed from reference TRBV15 and TRBJ1-1, reads DAMVIQNPRYQVTQFGKPVTLSCSQTLNHNVMYWYQQKSSQAPKLLFHYYDKDFNNEADTPDNFQSRRPNTSFCFLDIRSPGLGDTAMYLCATSRGIWGWAEYLGNTEAFFGQGTRLTVV.

The CDR3 protein is CASSSKGQVNYNEQFF. In DNA form, the CDR3 reads TGTGCCAGCAGTTCCAAGGGACAGGTGAACTACAATGAGCAGTTCTTC. This rearrangement joins TRBV28 to TRBJ2-1, with 8 bases identical to TRBD1. CDR3 length equals 16 residues. V lost 4 bases to trimming and J lost 3 bases; unmatched junction nucleotides: 8. Germline V lookup: CDR1 MDHEN, CDR2 SYDVKM.

V usage is TRBV6-5 and J usage is TRBJ1-6; no reliable D call. The V gene lost 6 bases and the J gene lost 0 bases, with 9 bases spanning the gap. In germline, CDR1 is MNHEY, CDR2 SVGAGI. CDR3 length: 15 residues. The CDR3 coding sequence is TGTGCCAGCAGCCCAGTGCCCTCCTATAATTCACCCCTCCACTTT. Protein sequence: CASSPVPSYNSPLHF.

This clone was seen more than once but under ten times. V and J are TRBV7-2 and TRBJ2-5, with TRBD2 identical over 7 bases. CDR1 and CDR2 from the germline V gene are SGHTA and FQGNSA. V lost 3 bases and J lost 3; bases outside the gene matches: 1. The CDR3 extends over 13 amino acids. CDR3: CASSFAGEETQYF. The DNA of the CDR3 is TGTGCCAGCAGCTTCGCGGGAGAAGAGACCCAGTACTTC.

CDR3: CASSYSPTGSYNEQFF. In nucleotides, the CDR3 is TGCGCCAGCAGTTACAGCCCTACTGGCTCCTACAATGAGCAGTTCTTC. The V call is TRBV4-1, the J call TRBJ2-1; D is ambiguous. The germline gives CDR1 MGHRA, CDR2 YSYEKL. Trimming pared 6 bases from V and 0 bases from J, leaving 15 bases between. This CDR3 is 16 amino acids long.

The J gene is TRBJ2-3, the V gene TRBV7-3; D is possibly TRBD2 (8 bases). Deletions cut 8 bases from V and 3 bases from J, with 18 bases between. This CDR3 contains 15 residues. Germline assignment: CDR1 SGHTA and CDR2 FQGTGA. CDR3 region: CASSQGGGRTDTQYF. CDR3 coding DNA: TGTGCCAGCTCCCAGGGGGGCGGGAGGACAGATACGCAGTATTTT.